The rows below give T cell receptor beta chains drawn from one sample of a study of cytomegalovirus exposure and HLA in healthy donors. Generated by immunoSEQ multiplex PCR, the TCRdb table keeps only in-frame clones and is missing some. Of about 200,000 clones listed, around 84% are singletons. Sequenced: PBMCs. These TCRs come from a young woman in good health and CMV-seronegative. Both conserved end residues are part of each CDR3. Each record gives: D gene, clone size, V gene, J gene, CDR3 protein, CDR3 DNA. The D gene is left open where the match is weak. Clone sizes are given selectively: once, few, many, or a class where the clone is expanded.

D gene: NA; clone size: few; V gene: TRBV7-6; J gene: TRBJ1-5; CDR3 protein: CASSAVGGYSNQPQHF; CDR3 DNA: TGTGCCAGCAGCGCGGTGGGGGGTTATAGCAATCAGCCCCAGCATTTT
D gene: NA; clone size: NA; V gene: TRBV7-2; J gene: TRBJ2-1; CDR3 protein: CASEQGQSYNEQFF; CDR3 DNA: TGTGCCAGCGAGCAGGGGCAATCCTACAATGAGCAGTTCTTC
D gene: NA; clone size: NA; V gene: TRBV6-5; J gene: TRBJ2-7; CDR3 protein: CASSYSGRRGSGEQYF; CDR3 DNA: TGTGCCAGCAGTTACTCGGGTCGCAGGGGTAGTGGCGAGCAGTACTTC
D gene: TRBD2; clone size: NA; V gene: TRBV7-9; J gene: TRBJ2-1; CDR3 protein: CASSFRGVGHNEQFF; CDR3 DNA: TGTGCCAGCAGCTTTCGGGGGGTGGGGCACAATGAGCAGTTCTTC
D gene: NA; clone size: NA; V gene: TRBV19; J gene: TRBJ1-2; CDR3 protein: CASTQAAEGLSSYTF; CDR3 DNA: TGTGCCAGTACCCAGGCGGCGGAGGGGCTGTCGAGCTACACCTTC
D gene: TRBD2; clone size: NA; V gene: TRBV7-9; J gene: TRBJ2-5; CDR3 protein: CASSPHRTSGGETQYF; CDR3 DNA: TGTGCCAGCAGCCCGCACCGGACTAGCGGGGGGGAGACCCAGTACTTC
D gene: NA; clone size: NA; V gene: TRBV18; J gene: TRBJ1-1; CDR3 protein: CASSLTENTVTEAFF; CDR3 DNA: TGTGCCAGCTCACTCACTGAAAATACGGTCACTGAAGCTTTCTTT
D gene: NA; clone size: NA; V gene: TRBV13; J gene: TRBJ2-1; CDR3 protein: CASSLREDNEQFF; CDR3 DNA: TGTGCCAGCAGCTTAAGGGAGGATAATGAGCAGTTCTTC
D gene: TRBD1; clone size: NA; V gene: TRBV2; J gene: TRBJ1-6; CDR3 protein: CASSDGQGSSPLHF; CDR3 DNA: TGTGCCAGCAGTGACGGACAGGGGAGTTCACCCCTCCACTTT
D gene: NA; clone size: NA; V gene: TRBV6-1; J gene: TRBJ2-7; CDR3 protein: CASGRRGGEQYF; CDR3 DNA: TGTGCCAGCGGACGGAGAGGGGGCGAGCAGTACTTC
D gene: NA; clone size: NA; V gene: TRBV6-5; J gene: TRBJ2-7; CDR3 protein: CASSYSDRYYEQYF; CDR3 DNA: TGTGCCAGCAGTTACTCCGACAGATACTACGAGCAGTACTTC
D gene: NA; clone size: NA; V gene: TRBV6-5; J gene: TRBJ2-7; CDR3 protein: CASSSRGEQYF; CDR3 DNA: TGTGCCAGCAGTTCCCGGGGAGAGCAGTACTTC
D gene: TRBD1; clone size: NA; V gene: TRBV11-3; J gene: TRBJ2-3; CDR3 protein: CASSFPSGGQTYF; CDR3 DNA: TGTGCCAGCAGCTTCCCTTCAGGGGGCCAGACCTATTTT